What follows describes a single T cell receptor (beta chain). Clones were read by immunoSEQ multiplex PCR, and TCRdb kept only the in-frame ones, dropping some. Here the sample spans some 140,000 clones, 93% being singletons. These data originate in a study of T cell responses to AZD1222 COVID-19 vaccine. This TCR came from an adult in good health. This sample comprised peripheral blood, obtained on day 0 of AZD1222 vaccination.

CDR3 sequence reads: CASSVSRLNTGELFF. The DNA of the CDR3 is TGTGCCAGCAGCGTATCCCGGCTGAACACCGGGGAGCTGTTTTTT. The chain couples TRBV9 to TRBJ2-2; D gene ambiguous. The CDR3 extends over 15 amino acids. The V gene's germline CDR1 is SGDLS and CDR2 YYNGEE. Trimming took 1 base from V and 1 from J, leaving 8 bases between them.